Shown below are 25 T cell receptor beta chains from a single sample sequenced in a study of type 1 and type 2 diabetes patients. Genomic DNA was the PCR template. The TCR beta CDR3 region was amplified using 30 forward and 13 reverse primers. Via MiXCR, TCRdb re-called the multiplex PCR reads, giving one row per CDR3 protein. Among 250,000 or so distinct CDR3 sequences listed, over 45% were seen once. Sample: peripheral blood mononuclear cells (PBMCs). Receptor source: a man aged 18 to 30 with type 2 diabetes.

This clonotype was picked up many times. CDR3: CASSSRTGRSYEQYF. Written as DNA, the CDR3 is TGTGCCAGCAGCTCGCGAACAGGACGGAGCTACGAGCAGTACTTC. V usage is TRBV27 and J usage is TRBJ2-7; perhaps TRBD1 as D (5 bases). Germline CDR1 and CDR2: MNHEY and SMNVEV (reference sequence). The CDR3 extends over 15 amino acids. V lost 6 bases, J lost 3 bases, and 18 bases lay in between.

This clonotype was counted a single time. The genes are TRBV19 and TRBJ2-4; D possibly matches TRBD1 or TRBD2 (5 bases each). CDR3 length equals 19 residues. CDR1 is LNHDA and CDR2 is SQIVND in the germline V gene (reference sequence). Trimming stripped 3 bases from V and 5 bases from J, with 26 bases between. CDR3: CASSMGLTRGRREQNIQYF. The CDR3 DNA is TGTGCCAGTAGTATGGGTCTGACTCGGGGCAGGCGAGAACAAAACATTCAGTACTTC.

This clonotype came up a few times. V gene TRBV20-1 combines with J gene TRBJ1-6; 7 bases match TRBD1. Germline V gene sequence: CDR1 DFQATT, CDR2 SNEGSKA (reference sequence). The V segment lost 5 bases and the J segment 8 bases; nucleotides outside the gene matches: 12. CDR3 length: 15 residues. The CDR3: CSAEAEDRTHSPLHF. In nucleotides, the CDR3 is TGCAGTGCTGAAGCCGAGGACAGGACTCATTCACCCCTCCACTTT.

This rearrangement joins TRBV7-8 to TRBJ2-1; 9 positions agree with TRBD2. Germline lookup yields CDR1 SGHVS and CDR2 FQNEAQ. The V and J ends lost 3 bases and 6 bases, in that order; junction bases with no gene match: 9. This CDR3 has 16 amino acids. CDR3 nucleotide sequence: TGTGCCAGCAGCTTCGGTTATGGGCGGGGGGGCAATGAGCAGTTCTTC. Translation gives CASSFGYGRGGNEQFF.

V is TRBV6-1 and J is TRBJ2-5, with 8 positions matching TRBD1. The CDR3 spans 15 residues. The V gene end was trimmed by 3 bases and the J gene end by 5 bases; junction bases not matched to a gene: 8. CDR1 and CDR2 (germline): MNHNS, SASEGT. The CDR3 DNA reads as TGTGCCAGCAGTGAGGACAGGGTGATTTCGGAGACCCAGTACTTC. This translates into CASSEDRVISETQYF.

The sample holds a few counts of this clonotype. The CDR3 is CASSLPGPGANVLTF. CDR3 DNA sequence: TGTGCCAGCAGCTTACCGGGGCCTGGGGCCAACGTCCTGACTTTC. This chain uses TRBV6-5 with TRBJ2-6; D may be TRBD1 or TRBD2 (5 bases each). With 6 bases removed from V and 2 bases from J, the gap between germline ends came to 11 bases. The CDR3 consists of 15 residues. In germline, CDR1 is MNHEY, CDR2 SVGAGI.

CDR3 loop: CASTAGSTQYF. The CDR3, as DNA: TGTGCCAGTACCGCGGGTAGTACGCAGTATTTT. The rearrangement uses TRBV19 and TRBJ2-3, with a possible D match to TRBD2 (5 bases). V was clipped by 7 bases and J by 8 bases, with 10 bases between them. Germline V gives CDR1 LNHDA, CDR2 SQIVND (reference sequence). The length of the CDR3 is 11 residues.

The chain couples TRBV5-1 to TRBJ2-7; D unclear. This CDR3 has 13 residues. In germline, CDR1 is SGHRS, CDR2 YFSETQ. Trimming removed 6 bases at V and 3 bases at J, with 13 bases between. The CDR3 protein is CASKVGLNYEQYF. CDR3 coding DNA: TGCGCCAGCAAAGTGGGCCTGAACTACGAGCAGTACTTC.

The V gene is TRBV19, the J gene TRBJ1-2; D not certain. This CDR3 has 16 residues. The germline gives CDR1 LNHDA, CDR2 SQIVND (reference sequence). V was shortened by 0 bases and J by 3 bases, with 14 bases between the two germline ends. CDR3 nucleotide sequence: TGTGCCAGTAGTATAGATCGGGCAGGATGGGACTATGGCTACACCTTC. This encodes CASSIDRAGWDYGYTF.

This clonotype has only a few counts. The chain employs TRBV7-8 and TRBJ2-7; D might be TRBD2 (5 bases). CDR3 length equals 15 residues. The ends were cut back, 4 bases at V and 2 bases at J, with 15 bases in the middle. Germline CDR1 and CDR2: SGHVS and FQNEAQ. The CDR3 DNA reads TGTGCCAGCAGCTCCCCCCGGGGTTCGGCCTACGAGCAGTACTTC. It is translated as CASSSPRGSAYEQYF.

Note on this clonotype: One junction end disagrees with the germline gene, perhaps due to a read error. V and J are TRBV7-3 and TRBJ2-1; D is unresolved. Germline V gene sequence: CDR1 SGHTA, CDR2 FQGTGA. CDR3 length: 15 residues. The CDR3 DNA reads as TGCGCCAGCAGCCAAGTCTCCGGGTTCTACAATGAGCAGTTCTTC. Protein sequence: CASSQVSGFYNEQFF. Full variable domain (rest looked up from reference TRBV7-3 and TRBJ2-1): GAGVSQTPSNKVTEKGKYVELRCDPISGHTALYWYRQSLGQGPEFLIYFQGTGAADDSGLPNDRFFAVRPEGSVSTLKIQRTERGDSAVYLCASSQVSGFYNEQFFGPGTRLTVL.

V gene TRBV10-3 combines with J gene TRBJ2-7; 10 positions agree with TRBD1. The V and J ends lost 7 bases and 4 bases, in that order; junction bases with no gene match: 10. The CDR3 extends over 15 amino acids. From germline, CDR1 is ENHRY and CDR2 SYGVKD. CDR3 DNA sequence: TGTGCCATCATCGGACAGGGGGAAGGGCGGTACGAGCAGTACTTC. Translated, it gives CAIIGQGEGRYEQYF.

The chain employs TRBV11-2 and TRBJ2-7; no definite D call. The DNA end is a closer match to TRBJ2-5, so the J assignment may be wrong. The CDR3 has 13 residues. Germline-derived CDR1 and CDR2 are SGHAT and FQNNGV. This chain's CDR3 is CASSLPGIGTQYF. The CDR3 bases are TGTGCCAGCAGCCTCCCCGGTATAGGGACCCAGTACTTC.

This clonotype was observed a few times. The rearrangement joins TRBV5-1 to TRBJ2-7; no clear D gene. Trimming cost V 2 bases and J 2 bases, with 11 bases left between them. This CDR3 has 14 amino acids. Looked up from germline, CDR1 is SGHRS and CDR2 is YFSETQ. The CDR3 sequence: CASSLILKAYEQYF. DNA of the CDR3: TGCGCCAGCAGCTTAATTCTGAAAGCCTACGAGCAGTACTTC.

This chain uses TRBV7-2 with TRBJ2-7; possibly TRBD1 for D (6 bases). Per germline, CDR1 SGHTA and CDR2 FQGNSA. V shed 5 bases and J shed 4 bases, with 21 bases lying between them. The CDR3 covers 16 residues. CDR3 loop: CASSPRGQGLKYEQYF. The DNA for the CDR3 is TGTGCCAGCAGCCCTAGGGGCCAGGGGTTAAAGTACGAGCAGTACTTC.

This chain joins TRBV3-2 and TRBJ1-4; the tabulated D call, TRBD1, remains unverified against the DNA. TRBV3-2 is reported as a pseudogene. This CDR3 is built from 13 residues. Here the CDR3 reads CASSHSDSEKLFF. The CDR3 DNA reads TGTGCCAGCAGCCACTCCGACAGTGAAAAACTGTTTTTT.

This clonotype was detected ten times or more. The gene calls are TRBV25-1 and TRBJ2-2; a possible D gene is TRBD2 (6 bases). Germline V gives CDR1 MGHDK, CDR2 SYGVNS. The CDR3 extends over 16 amino acids. Trimming pared 5 bases from V and 1 base from J, leaving 14 bases between. Written as DNA, the CDR3 is TGTGCCAGCAGTACGGGGGTCGGCGGGAACACCGGGGAGCTGTTTTTT. This encodes CASSTGVGGNTGELFF.

The V and J genes are TRBV12-3 or TRBV12-4 and TRBJ1-2, with D uncertain. The V end lost 5 bases, the J end lost 7 bases, and 11 bases lay between the germline ends. The CDR3 totals 12 residues. CDR3 DNA sequence: TGTGCCAGCAGTGAAAATCTCGGTGGCTACACCTTC. Protein sequence: CASSENLGGYTF.

This clonotype was detected only a few times. One end of the junction varies from germline; a read error may be responsible. The chain combines TRBV7-2 with TRBJ2-5; 7 bases align to TRBD1. The CDR3 contains 14 residues. Germline CDR1 reads SGHTA; CDR2 reads FQGNSA. The CDR3 reads CASSYAGGQETQYF. Here the CDR3 DNA reads TGTGCCAGTAGCTATGCAGGGGGCCAAGAGACCCAGTACTTC.

The chain uses TRBV7-3 and TRBJ2-7; TRBD2 matches 10 bases. This CDR3 contains 15 residues. Looked up from germline, CDR1 is SGHTA and CDR2 is FQGTGA. V trimming: 6 bases; J trimming: 1 base; junction bases outside the gene matches: 6. In DNA form, the CDR3 reads TGTGCCAGCAGTTCTCCGGGACTAGCGTCCTACGAGCAGTACTTC. It translates to CASSSPGLASYEQYF.

This clonotype was seen a handful of times. This sequence joins TRBV7-9 and TRBJ2-5; the D is unclear. V was pared by 3 bases and J by 2 bases, with 10 bases between. The germline CDR1 and CDR2 sequences are SEHNR and FQNEAQ (reference sequence). The CDR3 loop spans 14 amino acids. CDR3 sequence reads: CASSLSQEQETQYF. The CDR3 DNA sequence: TGTGCCAGCAGCTTGTCGCAGGAACAAGAGACCCAGTACTTC.

A few counts support this clonotype. The genes are TRBV20-1 and TRBJ1-2; no firm D call. CDR3 length: 15 residues. V lost 0 bases and J 0 bases, leaving 11 bases between the germline ends. CDR1 DFQATT and CDR2 SNEGSKA come from the germline V gene (reference sequence). CDR3 in DNA: TGCAGTGCTAGAGATCGGCTCAGCACTAACTATGGCTACACCTTC. Amino acids: CSARDRLSTNYGYTF.

Note on this clonotype: An end of the junction does not agree with germline; a read error may underlie this. The V and J genes are TRBV6-5 and TRBJ1-4; 7 bases are a match to TRBD1. Germline assignment: CDR1 MNHEY and CDR2 SVGAGI. The length of the CDR3 is 14 residues. The CDR3 here is CASRSDRRNEKRFF. In nucleotides, the CDR3 is TGTGCCAGCAGGTCGGACAGGAGGAATGAAAAACGGTTTTTT.

In regard to this clonotype: One end of the junction does not line up with germline, which may come from a read error. The chain combines TRBV9 with TRBJ1-1, with D possibly matching TRBD1 (5 bases). The CDR3 consists of 14 residues. Germline V gene sequence: CDR1 SGDLS, CDR2 YYNGEE. The CDR3 nucleotides are TGTGCCAGCAGCCCGCTGGGGCAGAACACTAAAGCTTTCTTT. It yields the protein CASSPLGQNTKAFF.

The rearrangement links TRBV4-1 to TRBJ1-4; 7 bases align to TRBD1. This CDR3 comprises 15 residues. V gave up 0 bases and J gave up 14 bases; unmatched junction bases: 12. Looked up from germline, CDR1 is MGHRA and CDR2 is YSYEKL. CDR3 sequence reads: CASSQEEDRPIGLFF. CDR3 DNA: TGCGCCAGCAGCCAAGAGGAGGACAGGCCTATTGGGCTGTTTTTT.